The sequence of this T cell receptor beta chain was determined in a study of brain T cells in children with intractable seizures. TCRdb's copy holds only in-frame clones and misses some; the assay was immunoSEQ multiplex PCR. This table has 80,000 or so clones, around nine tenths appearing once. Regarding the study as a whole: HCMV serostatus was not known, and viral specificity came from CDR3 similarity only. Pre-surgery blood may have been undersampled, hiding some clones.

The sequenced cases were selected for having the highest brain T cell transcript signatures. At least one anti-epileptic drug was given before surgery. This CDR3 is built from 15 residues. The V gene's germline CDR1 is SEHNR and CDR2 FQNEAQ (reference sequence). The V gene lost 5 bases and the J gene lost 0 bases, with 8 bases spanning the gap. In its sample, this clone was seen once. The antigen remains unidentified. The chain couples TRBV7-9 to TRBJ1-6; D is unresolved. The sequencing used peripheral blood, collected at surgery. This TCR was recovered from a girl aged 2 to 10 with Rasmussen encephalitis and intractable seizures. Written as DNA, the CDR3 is TGTGCCAGCAGCCCTGGGTCCTCCTATAATTCACCCCTCCACTTT. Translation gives CASSPGSSYNSPLHF.